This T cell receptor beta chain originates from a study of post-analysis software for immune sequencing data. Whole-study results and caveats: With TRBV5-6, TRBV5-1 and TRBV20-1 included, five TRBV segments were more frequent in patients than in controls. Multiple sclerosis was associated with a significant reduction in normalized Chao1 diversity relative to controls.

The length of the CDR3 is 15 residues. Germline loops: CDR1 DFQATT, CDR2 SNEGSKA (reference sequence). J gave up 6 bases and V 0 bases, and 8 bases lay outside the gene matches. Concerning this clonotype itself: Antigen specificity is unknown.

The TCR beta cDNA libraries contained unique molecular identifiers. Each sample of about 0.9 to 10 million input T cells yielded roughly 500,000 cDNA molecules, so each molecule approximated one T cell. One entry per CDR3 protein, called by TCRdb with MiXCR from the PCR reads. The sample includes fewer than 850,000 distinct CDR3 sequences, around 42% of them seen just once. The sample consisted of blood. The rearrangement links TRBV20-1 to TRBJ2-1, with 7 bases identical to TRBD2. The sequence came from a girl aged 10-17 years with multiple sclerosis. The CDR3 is CSARELAGWGNEQFF. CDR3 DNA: TGCAGTGCTAGAGAGTTAGCGGGCTGGGGCAATGAGCAGTTCTTC.